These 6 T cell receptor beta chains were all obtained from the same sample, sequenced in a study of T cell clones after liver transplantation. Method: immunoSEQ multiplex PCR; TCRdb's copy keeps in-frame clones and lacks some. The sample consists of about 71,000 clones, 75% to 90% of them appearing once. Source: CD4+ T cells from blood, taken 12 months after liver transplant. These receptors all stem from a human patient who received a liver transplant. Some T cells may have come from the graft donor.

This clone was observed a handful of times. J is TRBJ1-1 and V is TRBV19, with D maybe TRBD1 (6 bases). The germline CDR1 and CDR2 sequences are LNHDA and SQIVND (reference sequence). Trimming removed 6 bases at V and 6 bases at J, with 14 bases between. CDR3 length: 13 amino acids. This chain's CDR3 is CASSLSWTAEAFF. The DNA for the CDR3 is TGTGCCAGTAGCCTATCCTGGACAGCTGAAGCTTTCTTT. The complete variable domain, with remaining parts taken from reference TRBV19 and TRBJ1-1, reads DGGITQSPKYLFRKEGQNVTLSCEQNLNHDAMYWYRQDPGQGLRLIYYSQIVNDFQKGDIAEGYSVSREKKESFPLTVTSAQKNPTAFYLCASSLSWTAEAFFGQGTRLTVV.

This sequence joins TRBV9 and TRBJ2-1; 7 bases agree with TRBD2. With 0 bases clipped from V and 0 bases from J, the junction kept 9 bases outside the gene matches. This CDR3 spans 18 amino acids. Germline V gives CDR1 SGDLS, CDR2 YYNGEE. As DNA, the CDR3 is TGTGCCAGCAGCGTAGGGTCTTGGGGCGGGAGCTCCTACAATGAGCAGTTCTTC. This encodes CASSVGSWGGSSYNEQFF.

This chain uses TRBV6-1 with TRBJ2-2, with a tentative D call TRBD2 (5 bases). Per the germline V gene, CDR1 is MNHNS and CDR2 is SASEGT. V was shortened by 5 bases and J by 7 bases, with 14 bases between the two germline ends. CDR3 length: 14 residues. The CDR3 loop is CASSPTTPIGELFF. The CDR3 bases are TGTGCCAGCAGTCCGACTACCCCCATCGGGGAGCTGTTTTTT.

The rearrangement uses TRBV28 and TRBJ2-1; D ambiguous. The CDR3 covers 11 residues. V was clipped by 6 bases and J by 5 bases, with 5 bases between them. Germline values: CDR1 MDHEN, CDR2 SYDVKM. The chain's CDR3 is CASSSNNEQFF. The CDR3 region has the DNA TGTGCCAGCAGCTCAAACAATGAGCAGTTCTTC.

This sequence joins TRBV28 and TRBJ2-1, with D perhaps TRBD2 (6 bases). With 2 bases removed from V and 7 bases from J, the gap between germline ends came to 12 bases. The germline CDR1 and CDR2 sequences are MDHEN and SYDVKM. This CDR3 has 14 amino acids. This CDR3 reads CASSLNEGRNEQFF. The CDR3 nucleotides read TGTGCCAGCAGTTTAAACGAGGGGAGGAATGAGCAGTTCTTC.

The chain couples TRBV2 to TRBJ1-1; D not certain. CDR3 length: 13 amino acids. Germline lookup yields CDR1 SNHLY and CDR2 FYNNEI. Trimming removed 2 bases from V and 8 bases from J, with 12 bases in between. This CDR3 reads CASSERWAEEAFF. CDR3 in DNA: TGTGCCAGCAGTGAACGGTGGGCAGAAGAAGCTTTCTTT.